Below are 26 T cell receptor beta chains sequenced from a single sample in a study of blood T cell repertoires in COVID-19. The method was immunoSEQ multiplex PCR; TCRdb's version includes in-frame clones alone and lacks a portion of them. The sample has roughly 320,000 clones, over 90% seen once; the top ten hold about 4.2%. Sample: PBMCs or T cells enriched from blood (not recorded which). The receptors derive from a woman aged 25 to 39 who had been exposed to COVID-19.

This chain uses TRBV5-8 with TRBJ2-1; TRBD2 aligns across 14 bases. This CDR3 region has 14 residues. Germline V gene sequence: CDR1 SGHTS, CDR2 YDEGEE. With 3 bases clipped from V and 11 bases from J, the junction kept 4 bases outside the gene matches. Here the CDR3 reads CASSSRLAGGQQFF. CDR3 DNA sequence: TGTGCCAGCAGCTCTAGACTAGCGGGGGGGCAGCAGTTCTTC.

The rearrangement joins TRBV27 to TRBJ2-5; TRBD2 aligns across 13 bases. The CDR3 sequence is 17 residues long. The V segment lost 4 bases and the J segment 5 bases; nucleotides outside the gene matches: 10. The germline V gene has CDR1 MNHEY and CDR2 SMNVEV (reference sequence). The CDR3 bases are TGTGCCAGCAGTTCCCTAACTAGCGGGGGGGCGCAGGAGACCCAGTACTTC. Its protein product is CASSSLTSGGAQETQYF.

CDR3 sequence reads: CASSPIKGGSPLHF. In nucleotides, the CDR3 is TGTGCCAGCTCACCCATAAAGGGGGGGTCACCCCTCCACTTT. V usage is TRBV18 and J usage is TRBJ1-6; D is perhaps TRBD1 (6 bases). V lost 3 bases and J 10 bases, leaving 13 bases between the germline ends. Germline values: CDR1 KGHSH, CDR2 LQKENI. The CDR3 length is 14 residues.

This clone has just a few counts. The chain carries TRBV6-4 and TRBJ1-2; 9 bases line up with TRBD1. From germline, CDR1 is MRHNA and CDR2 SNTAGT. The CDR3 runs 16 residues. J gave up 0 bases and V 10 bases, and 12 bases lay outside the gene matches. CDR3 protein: CAIRTGGSFPNYGYTF. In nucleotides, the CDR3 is TGTGCCATCAGAACAGGGGGCAGTTTTCCTAACTATGGCTACACCTTC.

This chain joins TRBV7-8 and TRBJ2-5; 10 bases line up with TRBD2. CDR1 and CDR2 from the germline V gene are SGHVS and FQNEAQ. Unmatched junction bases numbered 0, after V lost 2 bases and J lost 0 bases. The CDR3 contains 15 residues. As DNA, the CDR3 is TGTGCCAGCAGCTTAACTAGCGGGGACCAAGAGACCCAGTACTTC. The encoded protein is CASSLTSGDQETQYF. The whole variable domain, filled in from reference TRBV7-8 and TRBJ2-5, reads GAGVSQSPRYKVAKRGQDVALRCDPISGHVSLFWYQQALGQGPEFLTYFQNEAQLDKSGLPSDRFFAERPEGSVSTLKIQRTQQEDSAVYLCASSLTSGDQETQYFGPGTRLLVL.

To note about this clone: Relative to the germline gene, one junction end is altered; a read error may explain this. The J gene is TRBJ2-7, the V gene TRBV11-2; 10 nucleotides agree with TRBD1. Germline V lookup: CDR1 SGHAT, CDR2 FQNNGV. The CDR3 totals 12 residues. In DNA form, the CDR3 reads TGTGCCAGCAGCTTAGGACAGGGGGCGATTTTCTTC. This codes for CASSLGQGAIFF.

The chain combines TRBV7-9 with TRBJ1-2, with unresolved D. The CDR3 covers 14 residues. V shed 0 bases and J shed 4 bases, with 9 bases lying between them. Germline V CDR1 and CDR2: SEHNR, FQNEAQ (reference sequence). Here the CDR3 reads CASSLASDFYGYTF. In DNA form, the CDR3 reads TGTGCCAGCAGCTTAGCATCCGACTTCTATGGCTACACCTTC. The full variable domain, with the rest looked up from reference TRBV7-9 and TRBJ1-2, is DTGVSQNPRHKITKRGQNVTFRCDPISEHNRLYWYRQTLGQGPEFLTYFQNEAQLEKSRLLSDRFSAERPKGSFSTLEIQRTEQGDSAMYLCASSLASDFYGYTFGSGTRLTVV.

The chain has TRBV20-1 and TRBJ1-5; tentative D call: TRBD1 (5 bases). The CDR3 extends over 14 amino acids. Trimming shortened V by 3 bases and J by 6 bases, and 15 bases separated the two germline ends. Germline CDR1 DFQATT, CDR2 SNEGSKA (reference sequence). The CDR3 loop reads CSASDRGRGQPQHF. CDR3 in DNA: TGCAGTGCTAGTGATCGGGGGAGAGGTCAGCCCCAGCATTTT.

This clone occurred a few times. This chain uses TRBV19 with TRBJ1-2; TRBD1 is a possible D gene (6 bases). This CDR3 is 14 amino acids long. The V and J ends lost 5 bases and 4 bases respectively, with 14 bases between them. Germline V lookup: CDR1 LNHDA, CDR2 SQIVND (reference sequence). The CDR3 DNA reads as TGTGCCAGTAGTCTCTCGGGGGGGCCCTATGGCTACACCTTC. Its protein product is CASSLSGGPYGYTF. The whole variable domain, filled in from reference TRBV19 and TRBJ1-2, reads DGGITQSPKYLFRKEGQNVTLSCEQNLNHDAMYWYRQDPGQGLRLIYYSQIVNDFQKGDIAEGYSVSREKKESFPLTVTSAQKNPTAFYLCASSLSGGPYGYTFGSGTRLTVV.

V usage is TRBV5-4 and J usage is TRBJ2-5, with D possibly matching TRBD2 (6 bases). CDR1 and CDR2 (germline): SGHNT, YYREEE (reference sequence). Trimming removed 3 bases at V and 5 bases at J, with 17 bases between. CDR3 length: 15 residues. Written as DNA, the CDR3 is TGTGCCAGCAGCTGGGAGGCACGGGGAGCGGAGACCCAGTACTTC. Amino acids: CASSWEARGAETQYF.

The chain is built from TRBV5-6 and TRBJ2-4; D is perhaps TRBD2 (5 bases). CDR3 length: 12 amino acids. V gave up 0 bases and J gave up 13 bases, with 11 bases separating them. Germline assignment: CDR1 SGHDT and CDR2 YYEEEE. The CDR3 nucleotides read TGTGCCAGCAGCTTGGGAGGGCCCTTACAGTACTTC. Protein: CASSLGGPLQYF.

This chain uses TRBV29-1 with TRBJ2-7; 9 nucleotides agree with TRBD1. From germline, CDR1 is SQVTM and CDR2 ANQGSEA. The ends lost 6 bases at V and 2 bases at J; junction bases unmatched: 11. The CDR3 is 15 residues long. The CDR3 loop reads CSVWGGQGSAYEQYF. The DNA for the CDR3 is TGCAGCGTATGGGGTGGACAGGGGTCGGCCTACGAGCAGTACTTC.

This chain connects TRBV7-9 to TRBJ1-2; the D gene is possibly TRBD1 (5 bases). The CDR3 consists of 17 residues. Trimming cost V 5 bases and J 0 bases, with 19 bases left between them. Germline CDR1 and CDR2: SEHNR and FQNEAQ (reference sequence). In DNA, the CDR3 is TGTGCCAGCAGCCCCAGATGGGCAGGGCCTTCTAACTATGGCTACACCTTC. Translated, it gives CASSPRWAGPSNYGYTF.

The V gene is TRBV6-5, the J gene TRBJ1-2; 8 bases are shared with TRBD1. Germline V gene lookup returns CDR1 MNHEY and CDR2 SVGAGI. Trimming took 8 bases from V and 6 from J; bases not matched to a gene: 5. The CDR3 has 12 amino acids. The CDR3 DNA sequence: TGTGCCAGCTCGTGGACAGGGCATGGCTACACCTTC. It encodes CASSWTGHGYTF.

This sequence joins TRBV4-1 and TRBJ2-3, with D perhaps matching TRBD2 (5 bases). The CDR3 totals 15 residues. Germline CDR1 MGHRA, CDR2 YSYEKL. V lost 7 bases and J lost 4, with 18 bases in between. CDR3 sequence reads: CASTFGEGVADTQYF. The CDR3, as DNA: TGCGCCAGCACCTTCGGAGAGGGCGTCGCAGATACGCAGTATTTT.

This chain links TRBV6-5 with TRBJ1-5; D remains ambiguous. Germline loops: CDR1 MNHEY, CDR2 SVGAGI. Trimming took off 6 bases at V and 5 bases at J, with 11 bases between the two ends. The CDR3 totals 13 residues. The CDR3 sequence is CASSPDLDQPQHF. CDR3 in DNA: TGTGCCAGCAGCCCCGACTTAGATCAGCCCCAGCATTTT.

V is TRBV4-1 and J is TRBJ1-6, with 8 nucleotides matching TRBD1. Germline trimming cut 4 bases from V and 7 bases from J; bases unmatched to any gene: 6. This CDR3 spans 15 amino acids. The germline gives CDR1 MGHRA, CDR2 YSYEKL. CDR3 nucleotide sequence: TGCGCCAGCAGCCCCGCAGGGGGCAGAAATTCACCCCTCCACTTT. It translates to CASSPAGGRNSPLHF.

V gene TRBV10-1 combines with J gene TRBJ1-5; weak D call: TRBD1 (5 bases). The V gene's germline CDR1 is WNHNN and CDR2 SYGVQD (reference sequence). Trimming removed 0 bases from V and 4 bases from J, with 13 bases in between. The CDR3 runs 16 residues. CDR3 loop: CASSESCDSPNQPQHF. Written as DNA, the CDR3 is TGCGCCAGCAGTGAGTCCTGTGACAGCCCGAATCAGCCCCAGCATTTT.

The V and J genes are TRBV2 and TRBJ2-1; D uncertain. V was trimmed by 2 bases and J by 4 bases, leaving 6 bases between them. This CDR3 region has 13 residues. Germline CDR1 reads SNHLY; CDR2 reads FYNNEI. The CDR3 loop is CASSEIRYNEQFF. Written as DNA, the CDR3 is TGTGCCAGCAGTGAAATCCGTTACAATGAGCAGTTCTTC.

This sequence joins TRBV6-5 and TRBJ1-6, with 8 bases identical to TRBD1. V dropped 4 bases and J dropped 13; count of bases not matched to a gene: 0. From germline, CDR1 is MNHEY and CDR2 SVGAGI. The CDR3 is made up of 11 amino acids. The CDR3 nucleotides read TGTGCCAGCAGTTCAGGGGGCCCCCTCCACTTT. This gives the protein CASSSGGPLHF.

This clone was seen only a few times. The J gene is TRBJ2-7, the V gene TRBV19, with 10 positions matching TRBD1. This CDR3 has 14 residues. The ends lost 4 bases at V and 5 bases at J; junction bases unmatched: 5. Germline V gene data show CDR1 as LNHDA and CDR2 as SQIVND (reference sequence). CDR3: CASSTGQGFHEQYF. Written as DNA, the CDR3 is TGTGCCAGTAGTACGGGACAGGGGTTCCACGAGCAGTACTTC.

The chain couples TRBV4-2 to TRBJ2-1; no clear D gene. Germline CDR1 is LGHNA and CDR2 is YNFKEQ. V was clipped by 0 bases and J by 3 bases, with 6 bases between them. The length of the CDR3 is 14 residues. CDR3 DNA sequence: TGTGCCAGCAGCCAAGAACCAGACTACAATGAGCAGTTCTTC. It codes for CASSQEPDYNEQFF.

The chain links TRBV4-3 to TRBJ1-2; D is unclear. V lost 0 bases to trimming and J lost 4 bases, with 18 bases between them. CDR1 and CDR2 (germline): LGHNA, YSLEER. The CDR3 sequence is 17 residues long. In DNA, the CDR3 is TGCGCCAGCAGCCAAGAGAGGTCTGCTGCTTCTGCCTATGGCTACACCTTC. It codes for CASSQERSAASAYGYTF.

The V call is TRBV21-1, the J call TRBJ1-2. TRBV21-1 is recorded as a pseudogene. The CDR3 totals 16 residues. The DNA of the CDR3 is TGTGCCAGCAGCAAATGCGTAGTCCGGTCCCCCTATGGCTACACCTTC. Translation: CASSKCVVRSPYGYTF.

CDR3 loop: CASSLGDTIYF. The CDR3 DNA is TGCGCCAGCAGCTTGGGAGACACCATATATTTT. The gene calls are TRBV5-1 and TRBJ1-3; no reliable D call. The CDR3 spans 11 residues. Trimming cost V 0 bases and J 8 bases, with 3 bases left between them. Germline V CDR1 and CDR2: SGHRS, YFSETQ.

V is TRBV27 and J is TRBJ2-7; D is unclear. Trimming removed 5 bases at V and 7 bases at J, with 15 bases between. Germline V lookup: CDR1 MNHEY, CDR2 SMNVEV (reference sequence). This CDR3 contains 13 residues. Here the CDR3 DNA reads TGTGCCAGCAGTAGAAGAATAGCTTTGGAGCAGTACTTC. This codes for CASSRRIALEQYF.